The 14 T cell receptor beta chains in this list originate from one sample, sequenced in a study of identical twins. Each CDR3 protein is one row after TCRdb ran MiXCR on the 5' RACE reads. Here the sample spans more than 600,000 distinct CDR3 sequences, around a sixth being singletons. These records were also assigned to another study, of T cells expressing NK-cell markers.

The sample consisted of PBMCs. These receptors came from a woman between 18 and 29 years old in good health.

This clonotype was detected only a few times. J is TRBJ2-2 and V is TRBV12-3 or TRBV12-4; TRBD1 agrees at 8 bases. V dropped 7 bases and J dropped 5; count of bases not matched to a gene: 6. This CDR3 spans 14 amino acids. The CDR3 loop is CASNGQGFTGELFF. CDR3 in DNA: TGTGCCAGCAATGGACAGGGATTTACCGGGGAGCTGTTTTTT.

This clonotype was found a few times. The chain couples TRBV3-1 to TRBJ2-1, with a possible D match to TRBD2 (5 bases). Between the trimmed V and J ends, which lost 5 bases and 1 base, there was a span of 15 bases. CDR1 LGHDT and CDR2 YNNKEL come from the germline V gene (reference sequence). The CDR3 totals 16 residues. The DNA of the CDR3 is TGTGCCAGCAGCACACGTAAACGGGGTTCCTACAATGAGCAGTTCTTC. Its translation is CASSTRKRGSYNEQFF.

The J gene is TRBJ2-7, the V gene TRBV6-5; no definite D call. The CDR3 runs 12 residues. The germline V gene encodes CDR1 MNHEY and CDR2 SVGAGI. V gave up 2 bases and J gave up 11 bases, with 13 bases separating them. The CDR3: CASSYEKGWEYF. As DNA, the CDR3 is TGTGCCAGCAGTTACGAAAAAGGCTGGGAGTACTTC.

The chain couples TRBV6-2 or TRBV6-3 to TRBJ1-5, with a possible D match to TRBD1 (5 bases). Germline lookup yields CDR1 MNHEY and CDR2 SVGEGT. The V gene lost 4 bases and the J gene lost 2 bases, with 9 bases spanning the gap. This CDR3 spans 14 amino acids. CDR3 loop: CASSSRGGNQPQHF. The CDR3 DNA reads TGTGCCAGCAGTTCTAGAGGGGGCAATCAGCCCCAGCATTTT.

The chain has TRBV7-9 and TRBJ2-7, with 7 positions matching TRBD1. The germline CDR1 and CDR2 sequences are SEHNR and FQNEAQ (reference sequence). Trimming removed 4 bases from V and 0 bases from J; junction bases left unmatched: 9. The CDR3 contains 16 residues. Written as DNA, the CDR3 is TGTGCCAGCAGCTCCTTCGACAGGGACAGCTCCTACGAGCAGTACTTC. Translating gives CASSSFDRDSSYEQYF.

This clonotype came up a few times. The rearrangement joins TRBV5-1 to TRBJ2-1; D not resolved. This CDR3 is built from 17 residues. Germline V gene sequence: CDR1 SGHRS, CDR2 YFSETQ. Trimming cost V 1 base and J 0 bases, with 14 bases left between them. CDR3 coding DNA: TGCGCCAGCAGCTTGACCACCGGGCTAAGCTCCTACAATGAGCAGTTCTTC. This codes for CASSLTTGLSSYNEQFF.

This rearrangement joins TRBV10-1 to TRBJ2-3, with a tentative D call TRBD1 (5 bases). Germline values: CDR1 WNHNN, CDR2 SYGVQD (reference sequence). V lost 6 bases and J lost 5, with 18 bases in between. The CDR3 spans 15 residues. CDR3 sequence (DNA): TGCGCCAGCAGCTCCTGGGTAGGGGCGGAAGATACGCAGTATTTT. Its protein product is CASSSWVGAEDTQYF.

This clonotype was detected only a few times. This chain links TRBV18 with TRBJ2-5; 9 nucleotides line up with TRBD1. Germline V CDR1 and CDR2: KGHSH, LQKENI. Trimming cost V 0 bases and J 5 bases; bases outside gene matches: 7. The CDR3 extends over 16 amino acids. The CDR3 DNA follows: TGTGCCAGCTCACCACCGTTGGGACAGGGTTGGGAGACCCAGTACTTC. Translated, it gives CASSPPLGQGWETQYF.

This clonotype appeared a few times. V and J are TRBV12-3 or TRBV12-4 and TRBJ2-6; D perhaps matches TRBD2 (5 bases). The CDR3 spans 17 residues. V lost 2 bases, J lost 0 bases, and 11 bases lay in between. The CDR3 nucleotides are TGTGCCAGCAGTTTACGGGAAGTGTACTCTGGGGCCAACGTCCTGACTTTC. Amino acids: CASSLREVYSGANVLTF.

The chain links TRBV7-2 to TRBJ2-1; 7 positions match TRBD1. In germline, CDR1 is SGHTA, CDR2 FQGNSA. Trimming removed 8 bases from V and 4 bases from J; junction bases left unmatched: 11. The CDR3 is 15 residues long. The CDR3 DNA is TGTGCCAGCGATTACGGGACAGCTAAATACAATGAGCAGTTCTTC. Its protein is CASDYGTAKYNEQFF. The complete variable domain, with remaining parts taken from reference TRBV7-2 and TRBJ2-1, reads GAGVSQSPSNKVTEKGKDVELRCDPISGHTALYWYRQSLGQGLEFLIYFQGNSAPDKSGLPSDRFSAERTGGSVSTLTIQRTQQEDSAVYLCASDYGTAKYNEQFFGPGTRLTVL.

This clonotype was observed a few times. The V call is TRBV4-3, the J call TRBJ2-1, with D unclear. V was clipped by 0 bases and J by 4 bases, with 16 bases between them. CDR3 length: 17 amino acids. The V gene's germline CDR1 is LGHNA and CDR2 YSLEER. The DNA for the CDR3 is TGCGCCAGCAGCCAAGAAATTGTCCTACAGTGGTACAATGAGCAGTTCTTC. This encodes CASSQEIVLQWYNEQFF.

This clonotype occurred a few times. The chain has TRBV9 and TRBJ2-2; D may correspond to TRBD1 or TRBD2 (7 bases each). The CDR3 length is 17 residues. Trimming took 4 bases from V and 0 from J, leaving 16 bases between them. Germline lookup yields CDR1 SGDLS and CDR2 YYNGEE. The CDR3 DNA follows: TGTGCCAGCAGCCGACAGGGAGGGTTCGCGAACACCGGGGAGCTGTTTTTT. Protein sequence: CASSRQGGFANTGELFF.

V is TRBV6-2 or TRBV6-3 and J is TRBJ2-1, with TRBD2 matching over 13 bases. Germline CDR1 and CDR2: MNHEY and SVGEGT. The CDR3 consists of 16 residues. V was clipped by 4 bases and J by 3 bases; unmatched bases: 3. The DNA for the CDR3 is TGTGCCAGCAGTTTGACTAGCGGGAGGAACTACAATGAGCAGTTCTTC. Translated, it gives CASSLTSGRNYNEQFF.

The chain recombines TRBV27 with TRBJ2-3; D is ambiguous. Trimming removed 5 bases from V and 3 bases from J, with 15 bases in between. From germline, CDR1 is MNHEY and CDR2 SMNVEV (reference sequence). The CDR3 length is 15 residues. The CDR3: CASSLWGRVTDTQYF. Written as DNA, the CDR3 is TGTGCCAGCAGTCTATGGGGAAGGGTAACAGATACGCAGTATTTT.